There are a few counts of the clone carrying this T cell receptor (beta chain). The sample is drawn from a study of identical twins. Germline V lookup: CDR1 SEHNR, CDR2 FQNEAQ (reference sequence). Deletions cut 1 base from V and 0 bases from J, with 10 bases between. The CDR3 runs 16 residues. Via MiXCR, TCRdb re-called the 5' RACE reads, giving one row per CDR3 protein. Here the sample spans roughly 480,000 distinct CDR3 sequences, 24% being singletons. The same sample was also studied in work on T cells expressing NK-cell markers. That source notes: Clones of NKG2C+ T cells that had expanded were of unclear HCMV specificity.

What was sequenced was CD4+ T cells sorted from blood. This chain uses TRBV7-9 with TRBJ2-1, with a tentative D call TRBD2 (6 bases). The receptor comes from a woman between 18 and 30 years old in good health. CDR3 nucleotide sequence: TGTGCCAGCAGCTTAGGGGGAGGCCGCTCCTACAATGAGCAGTTCTTC. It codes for CASSLGGGRSYNEQFF.